The 7 T cell receptor beta chains below come from one sample, sequenced in a study of STAT5B mutations in CD4+ large granular lymphocyte leukemia. Assay used: immunoSEQ multiplex PCR; TCRdb lists only in-frame clones, some missing. The sample comprises tens of thousands of clones, approximately 69% of which are singletons, and 2.5% to 3% rests with the top ten. The source material was CD4+ T cells from blood buffy coats. The receptors come from a human donor in good health.

The chain recombines TRBV5-1 with TRBJ1-3; no clear D gene. V was pared by 4 bases and J by 4 bases, with 9 bases between. CDR3 size: 13 residues. The germline V gene encodes CDR1 SGHRS and CDR2 YFSETQ. The CDR3 here is CASSTLQGNTIYF. CDR3 coding DNA: TGCGCCAGCAGCACACTACAAGGAAACACCATATATTTT.

This chain joins TRBV9 and TRBJ2-5, with D perhaps matching TRBD1 (5 bases). The germline V gene encodes CDR1 SGDLS and CDR2 YYNGEE. This CDR3 is 15 amino acids long. V dropped 1 base and J dropped 4 bases, with 14 bases sitting between them. The CDR3 bases are TGTGCCAGCAGCGTATATTCAGGGTTCGGAGAGACCCAGTACTTC. Its translation: CASSVYSGFGETQYF.

A few counts support this clone. The chain recombines TRBV5-6 with TRBJ2-7, with unresolved D. The germline V gene has CDR1 SGHDT and CDR2 YYEEEE. V lost 3 bases, J lost 3 bases, and 7 bases lay in between. This CDR3 spans 12 amino acids. CDR3 DNA sequence: TGTGCCAGCAGCTCGAGTCTCTACGAGCAGTACTTC. Translated, it gives CASSSSLYEQYF.

The rearrangement links TRBV5-1 to TRBJ1-1, with 7 nucleotides matching TRBD1. This CDR3 region has 15 residues. Per the germline V gene, CDR1 is SGHRS and CDR2 is YFSETQ. With V trimmed by 4 bases and J by 3 bases, 9 bases remained unmatched. Here the CDR3 DNA reads TGCGCCAGCAGCCATACAGGGGAATTGGACACTGAAGCTTTCTTT. Encoded protein: CASSHTGELDTEAFF.

The chain is built from TRBV7-9 and TRBJ2-7; D call uncertain. This CDR3 comprises 15 residues. In germline, CDR1 is SEHNR, CDR2 FQNEAQ (reference sequence). Trimming took 2 bases from V and 2 from J, leaving 13 bases between them. CDR3 sequence reads: CASSLTSASTYEQYF. As DNA, the CDR3 is TGTGCCAGCAGCTTAACGTCAGCCTCCACCTACGAGCAGTACTTC. The full variable domain, its missing parts supplied by reference TRBV7-9 and TRBJ2-7, is DTGVSQNPRHKITKRGQNVTFRCDPISEHNRLYWYRQTLGQGPEFLTYFQNEAQLEKSRLLSDRFSAERPKGSFSTLEIQRTEQGDSAMYLCASSLTSASTYEQYFGPGTRLTVT.

In its sample, this clone was seen a few times. The chain recombines TRBV7-9 with TRBJ2-3, with D perhaps matching TRBD2 (5 bases). The CDR3 extends over 12 amino acids. The V end lost 6 bases, the J end lost 4 bases, and 8 bases lay between the germline ends. Germline values: CDR1 SEHNR, CDR2 FQNEAQ (reference sequence). The CDR3: CASRRRSDTQYF. The CDR3 DNA reads as TGTGCCAGCAGAAGGAGGTCAGATACGCAGTATTTT.

The gene calls are TRBV30 and TRBJ2-6; 10 positions agree with TRBD1. CDR1 and CDR2 from the germline V gene are GTSNPN and SVGIG (reference sequence). Trimming removed 4 bases from V and 1 base from J; junction bases left unmatched: 7. The CDR3 has 17 amino acids. The CDR3 DNA reads as TGTGCCTGGACCCCCGGGACAGGGGCTTCTGGGGCCAACGTCCTGACTTTC. Translated: CAWTPGTGASGANVLTF.